This TCR beta chain was captured by sequencing in a study of post-analysis software for immune sequencing data. Overall study: Relapsing-remitting, secondary progressive and progressive-relapsing multiple sclerosis courses were included. General study findings and limits: Patients showed TRBV5-6, TRBV5-1 and TRBV20-1 among five TRBV segments more frequent than in controls. Strong same-batch co-clustering of samples appeared with F measure clustering.

Germline V CDR1 and CDR2: DFQATT, SNEGSKA (reference sequence). This CDR3 contains 12 residues. V lost 2 bases, J lost 7 bases, and 11 bases lay in between. Notes on this clonotype: The antigen remains unidentified.

Unique molecular identifiers were built into the TCR beta cDNA libraries. TCRdb reprocessed the PCR reads with MiXCR, giving one entry per CDR3 protein. The table lists about 820,000 distinct CDR3 sequences, about 50% of them singletons. The chain has TRBV20-1 and TRBJ1-2; tentatively, D is TRBD1 (5 bases). The receptor's source is a girl aged 10 to 17 with multiple sclerosis. Sequencing input: blood. The CDR3 DNA sequence: TGCAGTGCTAGACAGGGAGGTGGTGGCTACACCTTC. Its translation: CSARQGGGGYTF.